This TCR beta chain was identified during a study of blood T cells in healthy people across ages (dated by TCRdb to 2014 to 2015). With regard to the full study: Template switching captured roughly one uniquely barcoded TCR beta cDNA molecule per two T cells in model experiments. Donors were grouped into four age groups: young (average roughly 17 years), middle-aged (39), aged (over 55) and long-lived (just over 80). Using deep sequencing normalized with unique cDNA molecular identifiers, the study measured how TCR beta repertoire diversity changes with age. To avoid experimental bias, donors of different ages were distributed randomly across sequencing lanes. Two additional independent replicas of 1 million unique cDNA reads from the same blood draw were analyzed for two donors (one aged 18 to 29 and one aged 80 or older).

The library was prepared using 5' RACE. Sequencing was performed on an Illumina HiSeq 2500. The second PCR ran for about 6 to 12 cycles and used a J-beta primer mix along with a sample-barcoded 5' primer. A unique molecular identifier was introduced onto each TCR beta cDNA molecule by a template-switch 5' adaptor carrying 12 random nucleotides. At least 2.5 million CDR3-containing paired-end reads were obtained from each sample. First-strand cDNA was synthesized from all RNA with the Mint cDNA synthesis kit, primed by a TRBC-specific oligonucleotide. All cDNA was treated with uracil-DNA glycosylase and then went through a first 18-cycle PCR with the universal primers M1SS and BC2_uni_R. In the paper's pipeline: For normalization, 1 million high-quality reads, each with a distinct molecular identifier, were randomly selected from each sample. Instead of being binned into consensus sequences, reads that shared molecular identifiers were thrown out. MiTCR, run with a Q25 quality threshold and the strictest error-elimination algorithm, handled CDR3 identification, clonotype clustering and error correction. A nonparametric unseen species model using Euler transformation provided a lower-bound estimate of total TCR beta diversity. TCRdb reprocessing: public reads trimmed at Q25 with fastp, clones called with MiXCR, in-frame beta chains kept. A single entry per CDR3 protein holds the most common genes and DNA from its merged rows. The V and J calls and clone size are TCRdb's, not the authors'. The sample table contains 1.5 million to 2 million distinct CDR3 sequences; only one count was recorded for under 30% of them. Clones ranked in the top ten supply less than 9.5% of the sample.

The germline V gene (reference sequence) gives CDR1 as DFQATT and CDR2 as SNEGSKA. The CDR3, cysteine through phenylalanine, is 12 amino acids long. This entry keeps only the CDR3 DNA: 36 bases, framed from base 1. Results the study describes overall, beyond this receptor: There was a strong correlation between observed TCR beta diversity and the percentage of naive T cells measured by flow cytometry. Estimates of total diversity based on one million sequenced T cells were considered lower bounds and underestimates. Since profiling was done on bulk unsorted PBMCs, naive and antigen-experienced compartments could not be conclusively compared. Donor CMV infection status was unknown, potentially confounding age-related changes in expanded clonotypes. Observed TCR beta diversity per million T cells fell roughly linearly with age, and a significant reduction was already apparent by age roughly 40. The long-lived group showed more naive CD4+ T cells, fewer expanded clones and increased TCR diversity than the aged group, suggesting age selection.

Systemically healthy Caucasian individuals from Russia, 35 to 50 in total and aged roughly 6 to 95 years, were included as donors. Around 10 milliliters of peripheral blood were collected from each donor into EDTA-treated Vacutainer tubes. Ficoll-Paque density-gradient centrifugation was used to isolate PBMCs, with at least 6 million per sample. Total RNA was extracted from PBMCs with Trizol reagent, with at least 6 micrograms obtained per sample. For every donor, an aliquot of PBMCs went through flow cytometry to measure the percentages of naive CD45RAhigh/CD27high T cells. About this clonotype: What antigen it recognizes has not been identified. Base qualities are not recorded, but no much larger clone differs from it by a single base.

This receptor was identified in a woman aged 25 to 39 in good health. The chain was built from TRBV20-1 and TRBJ2-4, with 9 middle bases fitting TRBD1. TRBJ2-7 explains the end of the DNA better; the J call may be wrong. Source material: blood. The DNA reads TGCAGTGTCGACAGGGGGGGGGACGAGCAGTACTTC. Translated, it gives CSVDRGGDEQYF.